Presented here are 23 T cell receptor beta chains from one specimen sequenced in a study of cytomegalovirus exposure and HLA in healthy donors. PCR employed 60 Vbeta and 13 Jbeta primers. This table comes from immunoSEQ multiplex PCR, and its TCRdb copy is limited to in-frame clones, with some not included. The sample consists of 150,000 to 200,000 clones, more than 65% of them appearing once. Sequencing was carried out using PBMCs. Receptors originate from a woman in her 30s in good health and CMV-seronegative.

The chain is built from TRBV7-9 and TRBJ1-1; TRBD1 matches at 12 bases. Germline CDR1 SEHNR, CDR2 FQNEAQ (reference sequence). The CDR3 has 19 residues. Germline trimming cut 10 bases from V and 0 bases from J; bases unmatched to any gene: 18. This CDR3 is CATSGTGGLGGYMNTEAFF. The CDR3 DNA follows: TGTGCCACAAGTGGGACAGGGGGCTTAGGCGGCTACATGAACACTGAAGCTTTCTTT.

The chain is built from TRBV29-1 and TRBJ2-2; D is possibly TRBD1 (6 bases). The CDR3 loop spans 12 amino acids. Looked up from germline, CDR1 is SQVTM and CDR2 is ANQGSEA. Trimming removed 4 bases at V and 7 bases at J, with 10 bases between. The CDR3, as DNA: TGCAGCGTTGTTCGAGGGGGCGGGGAGCTGTTTTTT. Protein: CSVVRGGGELFF.

This chain connects TRBV4-3 to TRBJ2-3, with 10 bases identical to TRBD2. Trimming at V came to 0 bases and at J to 11 bases, leaving 23 bases not matched to a gene. Germline CDR1 is LGHNA and CDR2 is YSLEER. The CDR3 totals 20 residues. The CDR3 DNA reads as TGCGCCAGCAGCCAAGAATTACCTCCCGTCAGAGAAGGACTAGCGGTTGGGCAGTATTTT. Translation: CASSQELPPVREGLAVGQYF.

The rearrangement links TRBV5-1 to TRBJ2-6, with TRBD1 matching over 12 bases. V trimming: 3 bases; J trimming: 0 bases; junction bases outside the gene matches: 10. The germline V gene has CDR1 SGHRS and CDR2 YFSETQ. The CDR3 loop spans 20 amino acids. The CDR3 nucleotides read TGCGCCAGCAGCTACCCGGGCGGGGGACAGGGGGCCTCTGGGGCCAACGTCCTGACTTTC. Amino acid sequence: CASSYPGGGQGASGANVLTF.

V and J are TRBV9 and TRBJ2-5, with TRBD2 matching 14 bases. The V segment lost 4 bases and the J segment 5 bases; nucleotides outside the gene matches: 7. This CDR3 has 16 residues. CDR1 is SGDLS and CDR2 is YYNGEE in the germline V gene. DNA for the CDR3: TGTGCCAGCAGCTCCGGAGGACTAGCGGGAGGTGAGACCCAGTACTTC. This gives the protein CASSSGGLAGGETQYF.

The J gene is TRBJ2-7, the V gene TRBV28, with unresolved D. CDR3 length equals 13 residues. V was trimmed by 4 bases and J by 1 base, leaving 8 bases between them. Germline V lookup: CDR1 MDHEN, CDR2 SYDVKM. The CDR3 DNA reads TGTGCCAGCAGTTCCCCCGTATCCTACGAGCAGTACTTC. Encoded protein: CASSSPVSYEQYF.

V gene TRBV2 combines with J gene TRBJ1-5; TRBD1 aligns across 7 bases. Trimming removed 7 bases from V and 7 bases from J; junction bases left unmatched: 10. The germline V gene encodes CDR1 SNHLY and CDR2 FYNNEI. This CDR3 spans 14 amino acids. CDR3 sequence reads: CASTPTGAWQPQHF. The CDR3 nucleotides read TGTGCCAGCACTCCTACAGGGGCCTGGCAGCCCCAGCATTTT.

The chain couples TRBV5-1 to TRBJ2-1; no reliable D call. V was clipped by 3 bases and J by 9 bases, with 13 bases between them. The CDR3 is 13 residues long. From germline, CDR1 is SGHRS and CDR2 YFSETQ. The CDR3 here is CASSSQTSSEQFF. Here the CDR3 DNA reads TGCGCCAGCAGCTCCCAGACAAGTTCTGAGCAGTTCTTC.

The chain has TRBV27 and TRBJ1-2; the D gene is possibly TRBD1 (6 bases). The CDR3 is 13 residues long. Germline V lookup: CDR1 MNHEY, CDR2 SMNVEV (reference sequence). Trimming took 8 bases from V and 1 from J, leaving 11 bases between them. In nucleotides, the CDR3 is TGTGCCAGCGGCAGGGGTGGTAACTATGGCTACACCTTC. Translated, it gives CASGRGGNYGYTF.

V usage is TRBV9 and J usage is TRBJ2-3; 10 positions match TRBD2. V dropped 5 bases and J dropped 4; count of bases not matched to a gene: 16. CDR3 length equals 18 residues. Germline values: CDR1 SGDLS, CDR2 YYNGEE. The CDR3 DNA sequence: TGTGCCAGCAGACTAACCCTCAAGCGGGAGGGCCCGGCAGATACGCAGTATTTT. It codes for CASRLTLKREGPADTQYF.

The chain recombines TRBV29-1 with TRBJ2-1; weak D call: TRBD2 (6 bases). V lost 7 bases, J lost 5 bases, and 15 bases lay in between. Germline values: CDR1 SQVTM, CDR2 ANQGSEA. The CDR3 has 13 residues. CDR3 residues: CSATGTFNNEQFF. The DNA for the CDR3 is TGCAGCGCTACCGGGACTTTCAACAATGAGCAGTTCTTC.

The chain joins TRBV5-4 to TRBJ2-5; D call uncertain. Germline lookup yields CDR1 SGHNT and CDR2 YYREEE (reference sequence). The CDR3 spans 13 residues. Trimming removed 3 bases from V and 5 bases from J, with 11 bases in between. The CDR3 nucleotides are TGTGCCAGCAGCTCCGTTCCTTCGGAGACCCAGTACTTC. Its protein is CASSSVPSETQYF.

This clone has a handful of counts. The chain is built from TRBV7-3 and TRBJ2-1, with D possibly matching TRBD1 (5 bases). The length of the CDR3 is 13 residues. With 1 base removed from V and 5 bases from J, the gap between germline ends came to 6 bases. CDR1 SGHTA and CDR2 FQGTGA come from the germline V gene. The CDR3 here is CASSLNRNNEQFF. DNA for the CDR3: TGTGCCAGCAGCTTAAACAGGAACAATGAGCAGTTCTTC.

This chain connects TRBV7-3 to TRBJ1-2; TRBD1 matches 9 bases. This CDR3 comprises 14 residues. Unmatched junction bases numbered 4, after V lost 5 bases and J lost 3 bases. Looked up from germline, CDR1 is SGHTA and CDR2 is FQGTGA. The CDR3 nucleotides are TGTGCCAGCAGCCCGAGACAGGGGGACTATGGCTACACCTTC. Amino acids: CASSPRQGDYGYTF.

The rearrangement links TRBV10-1 to TRBJ1-5; a possible D gene is TRBD1 (5 bases). The CDR3 loop spans 12 amino acids. Trimming stripped 2 bases from V and 9 bases from J, with 8 bases between. CDR1 WNHNN and CDR2 SYGVQD come from the germline V gene (reference sequence). The CDR3 spells CASSERGMPQHF. The CDR3 nucleotides are TGCGCCAGCAGTGAGAGGGGCATGCCCCAGCATTTT.

The chain combines TRBV18 with TRBJ1-3; maybe TRBD1 (5 bases). The CDR3 extends over 16 amino acids. Germline CDR1 KGHSH, CDR2 LQKENI. The V end was cut by 3 bases, the J end by 5 bases, with 17 bases between. CDR3 residues: CASSPDQGGSRNTIYF. In DNA, the CDR3 is TGTGCCAGCTCACCGGACCAGGGTGGAAGCCGAAACACCATATATTTT.

CDR3 in amino acids: CATSRAYYEQYF. The CDR3 DNA reads as TGTGCCACCAGCAGAGCTTACTACGAGCAGTACTTC. This sequence joins TRBV15 and TRBJ2-7; D ambiguous. Germline V gives CDR1 LNHNV, CDR2 YYDKDF (reference sequence). The CDR3 contains 12 residues. The V end lost 1 base, the J end lost 3 bases, and 4 bases lay between the germline ends.

As to this clone: The junction does not match germline at one end; this may be a read error. The V gene is TRBV5-1, the J gene TRBJ1-2; tentatively, D is TRBD1 (5 bases). CDR1 is SGHRS, CDR2 YFSETQ, per germline. This CDR3 region has 13 residues. The CDR3 region has the DNA TGCGCCAGCAGCTCCGGACAATACTATGGCTACCCCTTC. This sequence encodes CASSSGQYYGYPF.

This clone has a single count. V and J are TRBV19 and TRBJ2-3; 12 nucleotides match TRBD2. Germline V gives CDR1 LNHDA, CDR2 SQIVND (reference sequence). V gave up 5 bases and J gave up 0 bases; unmatched junction bases: 6. The CDR3 has 17 residues. The CDR3 coding sequence is TGTGCCAGTAGTCCCCGGACTAGCGGGACTAGCACAGATACGCAGTATTTT. Translating gives CASSPRTSGTSTDTQYF.

V usage is TRBV2 and J usage is TRBJ2-5, with TRBD2 matching over 7 bases. The ends lost 8 bases at V and 5 bases at J; junction bases unmatched: 8. The CDR3 runs 13 residues. Looked up from germline, CDR1 is SNHLY and CDR2 is FYNNEI. The CDR3 spells CASQGLPGETQYF. The CDR3 coding sequence is TGTGCCAGCCAGGGACTACCAGGGGAGACCCAGTACTTC.

V is TRBV5-1 and J is TRBJ1-1; a possible D gene is TRBD1 (6 bases). Looked up from germline, CDR1 is SGHRS and CDR2 is YFSETQ. CDR3 length: 15 residues. Between the trimmed V and J ends, which lost 4 bases and 3 bases, there was a span of 16 bases. The CDR3 DNA reads as TGCGCCAGCAGCATCAGGGGCCCAGGGGACACTGAAGCTTTCTTT. It translates to CASSIRGPGDTEAFF.

Only a few counts were recorded for this clone. The V gene is TRBV4-1, the J gene TRBJ2-5, with 8 bases fitting TRBD2. CDR3 length: 13 amino acids. Germline values: CDR1 MGHRA, CDR2 YSYEKL. The V gene end was trimmed by 3 bases and the J gene end by 4 bases; junction bases not matched to a gene: 1. The CDR3 loop reads CASSHAGGETQYF. DNA of the CDR3: TGCGCCAGCAGCCACGCGGGGGGAGAGACCCAGTACTTC.

This sequence joins TRBV6-6 and TRBJ2-7, with D tentatively TRBD2 (7 bases). The CDR3 consists of 14 residues. CDR1 and CDR2 (germline): MNHNY, SVGAGI (reference sequence). V was cut by 2 bases and J by 4 bases, with 12 bases left in between. CDR3: CASSYGGAGYEQYF. CDR3 nucleotide sequence: TGTGCCAGCAGTTACGGGGGGGCGGGGTACGAGCAGTACTTC.